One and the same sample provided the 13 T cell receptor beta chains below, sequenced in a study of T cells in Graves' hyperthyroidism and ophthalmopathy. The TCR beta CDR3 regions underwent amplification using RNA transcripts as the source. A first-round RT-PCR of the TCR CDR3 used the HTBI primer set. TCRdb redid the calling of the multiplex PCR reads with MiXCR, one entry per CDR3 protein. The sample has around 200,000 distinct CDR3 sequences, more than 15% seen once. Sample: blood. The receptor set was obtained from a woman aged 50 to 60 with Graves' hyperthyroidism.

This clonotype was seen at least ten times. The CDR3 DNA reads TGCAGTGCTAGCCCTAACTACAATGAGCAGTTCTTC. Its protein product is CSASPNYNEQFF. V is TRBV20-1 and J is TRBJ2-1; no clear D. From germline, CDR1 is DFQATT and CDR2 SNEGSKA (reference sequence). V lost 3 bases and J lost 3, with 6 bases in between. The CDR3 covers 12 residues.

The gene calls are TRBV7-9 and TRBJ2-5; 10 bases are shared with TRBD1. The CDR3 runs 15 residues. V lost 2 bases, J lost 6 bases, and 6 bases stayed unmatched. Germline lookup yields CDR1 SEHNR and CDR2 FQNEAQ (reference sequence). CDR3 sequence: CASSLIGQGVKTQYF. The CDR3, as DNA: TGTGCCAGCAGCTTAATAGGACAGGGGGTAAAGACCCAGTACTTC.

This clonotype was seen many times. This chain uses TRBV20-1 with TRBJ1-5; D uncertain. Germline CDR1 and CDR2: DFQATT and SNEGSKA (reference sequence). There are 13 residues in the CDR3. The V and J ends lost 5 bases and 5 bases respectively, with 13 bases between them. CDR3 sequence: CSASPEGDQPQHF. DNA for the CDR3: TGCAGTGCTTCCCCCGAGGGCGATCAGCCCCAGCATTTT.

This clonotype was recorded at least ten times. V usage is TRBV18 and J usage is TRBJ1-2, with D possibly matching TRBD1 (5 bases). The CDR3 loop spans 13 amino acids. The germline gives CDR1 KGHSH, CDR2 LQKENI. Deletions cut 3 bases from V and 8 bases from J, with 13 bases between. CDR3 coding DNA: TGTGCCAGCTCACCGGGGGAGGCGTACGGCTACACCTTC. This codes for CASSPGEAYGYTF.

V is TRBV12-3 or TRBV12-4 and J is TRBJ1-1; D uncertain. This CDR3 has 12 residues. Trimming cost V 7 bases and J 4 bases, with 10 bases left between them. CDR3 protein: CASTRFRTEAFF. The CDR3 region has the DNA TGTGCCAGCACGAGGTTTCGCACTGAAGCTTTCTTT.

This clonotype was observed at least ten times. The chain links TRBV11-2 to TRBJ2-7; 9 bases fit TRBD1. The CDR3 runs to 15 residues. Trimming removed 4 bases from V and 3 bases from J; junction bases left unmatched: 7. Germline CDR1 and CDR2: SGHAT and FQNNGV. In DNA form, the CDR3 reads TGTGCCAGCAGCTCCCCTGGGACAGGGAACTACGAGCAGTACTTC. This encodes CASSSPGTGNYEQYF.

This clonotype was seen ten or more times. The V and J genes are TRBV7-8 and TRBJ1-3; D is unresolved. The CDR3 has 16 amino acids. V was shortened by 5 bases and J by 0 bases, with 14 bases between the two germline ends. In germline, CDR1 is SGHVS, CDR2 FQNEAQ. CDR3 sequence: CASSITANPSGNTIYF. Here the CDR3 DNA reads TGTGCCAGCAGCATTACGGCAAACCCCTCTGGAAACACCATATATTTT.

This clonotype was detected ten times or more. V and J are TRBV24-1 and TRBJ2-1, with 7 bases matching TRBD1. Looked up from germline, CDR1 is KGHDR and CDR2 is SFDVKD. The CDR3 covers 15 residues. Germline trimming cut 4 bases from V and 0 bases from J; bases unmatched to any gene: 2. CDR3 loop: CATSDPGGSYNEQFF. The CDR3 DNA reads TGTGCCACCAGTGACCCAGGGGGCTCCTACAATGAGCAGTTCTTC.

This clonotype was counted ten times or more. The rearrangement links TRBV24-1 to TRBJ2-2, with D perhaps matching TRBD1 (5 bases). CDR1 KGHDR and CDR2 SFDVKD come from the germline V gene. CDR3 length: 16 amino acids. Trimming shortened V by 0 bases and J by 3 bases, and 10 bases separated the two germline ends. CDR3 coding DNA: TGTGCCACCAGTGATTTGGTGACAGTTGACACCGGGGAGCTGTTTTTT. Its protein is CATSDLVTVDTGELFF.

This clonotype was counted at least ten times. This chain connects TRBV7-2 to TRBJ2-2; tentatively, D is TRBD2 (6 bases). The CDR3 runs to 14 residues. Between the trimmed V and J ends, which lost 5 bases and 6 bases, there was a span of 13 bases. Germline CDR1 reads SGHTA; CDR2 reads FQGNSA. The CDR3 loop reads CASSRGGGPGELFF. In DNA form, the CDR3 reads TGTGCCAGCAGCCGGGGAGGAGGGCCCGGGGAGCTGTTTTTT. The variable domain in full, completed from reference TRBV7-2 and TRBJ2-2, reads GAGVSQSPSNKVTEKGKDVELRCDPISGHTALYWYRQSLGQGLEFLIYFQGNSAPDKSGLPSDRFSAERTGGSVSTLTIQRTQQEDSAVYLCASSRGGGPGELFFGEGSRLTVL.

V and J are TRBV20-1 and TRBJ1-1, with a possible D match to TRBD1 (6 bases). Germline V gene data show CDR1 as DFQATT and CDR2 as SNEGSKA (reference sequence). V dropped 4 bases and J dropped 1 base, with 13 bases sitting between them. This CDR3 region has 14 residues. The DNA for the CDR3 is TGCAGTGCTACCCGACCGGACAGGAACACTGAAGCTTTCTTT. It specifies CSATRPDRNTEAFF.

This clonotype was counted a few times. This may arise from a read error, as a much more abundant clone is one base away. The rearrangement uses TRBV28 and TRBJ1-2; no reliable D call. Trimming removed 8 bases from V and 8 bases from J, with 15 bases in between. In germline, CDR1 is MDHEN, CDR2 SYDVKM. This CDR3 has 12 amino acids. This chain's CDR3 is CASGVTGYGYTF. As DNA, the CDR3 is TGTGCCAGCGGTGTCACGGGGTACGGCTACACCTTC.

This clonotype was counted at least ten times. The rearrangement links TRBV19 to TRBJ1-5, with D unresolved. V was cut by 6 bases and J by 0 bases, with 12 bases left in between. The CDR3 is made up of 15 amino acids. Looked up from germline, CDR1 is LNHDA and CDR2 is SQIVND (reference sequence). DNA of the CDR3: TGTGCCAGTAGCCCGACGGGTTATAGCAATCAGCCCCAGCATTTT. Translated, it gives CASSPTGYSNQPQHF.